Listed below are T cell receptor beta chains from one sample, sequenced in a study of PD-1 blockade in classical Hodgkin lymphoma. The table came from immunoSEQ multiplex PCR; TCRdb's copy has only in-frame clones and leaves some out. The repertoire includes around 20,000 clones, 70% to 80% of them detected once, and around 7.2% sits in the top ten. Sample: peripheral blood mononuclear cells (PBMCs), taken before the fourth cycle of nivolumab. All receptors come from a human donor with classical Hodgkin lymphoma. Each CDR3 is given with its conserved first and last residue. D genes are given only for firm matches.

. | TRBJ2-1 | TRBV5-6 | CASSLAGVSYNEQFF
. | TRBJ2-5 | TRBV14 | CASSQDGHQETQYF
TRBD2 | TRBJ2-5 | TRBV10-3 | CASGGLAGEHQETQYF
. | TRBJ1-2 | TRBV19 | CASHLRDNAYGYTF
. | TRBJ2-5 | TRBV10-3 | CASRGGETQYF
. | TRBJ2-7 | TRBV27 | CASSYYEQYF
TRBD1 | TRBJ1-2 | TRBV9 | CASSPRQGATGYTF
. | TRBJ1-5 | TRBV27 | CASSFGNQPQHF
. | TRBJ1-2 | TRBV7-2 | CASSFGRSVGYTF
. | TRBJ2-5 | TRBV28 | CATKLQGGQETQYF
. | TRBJ1-4 | TRBV6-6 | CASSQDRATNEKLFF